This is a list of T cell receptor beta chains from one sample in a study of T cell responses to AZD1222 COVID-19 vaccine. Profiled with immunoSEQ multiplex PCR; TCRdb holds only in-frame clones, not every one. Among 110,000 to 150,000 clones listed, 75% to 90% were seen once. Sample: peripheral blood, taken on day 0 of AZD1222 vaccination. These receptors were taken from an adult in good health. CDR3s include the opening cysteine and the closing phenylalanine or tryptophan. Fields, in order: J gene, clone size, V gene, D gene, CDR3 protein, CDR3 DNA. A D gene is named only where the DNA matches it firmly. Clone size appears in some rows only: once, few, many, or a class for an expanded clone.

j_call: TRBJ2-1; clone_size: .; v_call: TRBV12-5; d_call: TRBD1; cdr3_aa: CASAPGQAYNEQFF; cdr3_nt: TGTGCTAGCGCGCCGGGACAGGCATACAATGAGCAGTTCTTC
j_call: TRBJ1-1; clone_size: .; v_call: TRBV28; d_call: .; cdr3_aa: CASSVDTWNTEAFF; cdr3_nt: TGTGCCAGCAGCGTGGACACTTGGAACACTGAAGCTTTCTTT
j_call: TRBJ2-3; clone_size: .; v_call: TRBV30; d_call: .; cdr3_aa: CAWRGPGDTQYF; cdr3_nt: TGTGCCTGGAGGGGGCCCGGAGATACGCAGTATTTT
j_call: TRBJ2-1; clone_size: .; v_call: TRBV5-4; d_call: TRBD2; cdr3_aa: CASRSITSGGLNEQFF; cdr3_nt: TGTGCCAGCAGATCGATCACTAGCGGGGGGCTTAATGAGCAGTTCTTC
j_call: TRBJ1-1; clone_size: .; v_call: TRBV5-1; d_call: .; cdr3_aa: CASSLAGSGTDEAFF; cdr3_nt: TGCGCCAGCAGCTTGGCAGGGAGTGGGACGGATGAAGCTTTCTTT
j_call: TRBJ1-5; clone_size: .; v_call: TRBV19; d_call: .; cdr3_aa: CASTPFLGNQPQHF; cdr3_nt: TGTGCCAGTACCCCCTTTCTAGGCAATCAGCCCCAGCATTTT
j_call: TRBJ1-1; clone_size: .; v_call: TRBV5-4; d_call: TRBD1; cdr3_aa: CASSLTGDYTEAFF; cdr3_nt: TGTGCCAGCAGCTTAACAGGGGACTACACTGAAGCTTTCTTT
j_call: TRBJ1-1; clone_size: .; v_call: TRBV5-1; d_call: .; cdr3_aa: CASSGGVKVTEAFF; cdr3_nt: TGCGCCAGCAGCGGGGGGGTGAAGGTCACTGAAGCTTTCTTT
j_call: TRBJ1-1; clone_size: .; v_call: TRBV5-1; d_call: TRBD1; cdr3_aa: CASSLQGALITEAFF; cdr3_nt: TGCGCCAGCAGCTTACAGGGGGCGCTTATCACTGAAGCTTTCTTT
j_call: TRBJ1-2; clone_size: once; v_call: TRBV28; d_call: .; cdr3_aa: CASSAGRDYGYTF; cdr3_nt: TGTGCCAGCAGTGCGGGCAGGGACTATGGCTACACCTTC
j_call: TRBJ2-7; clone_size: .; v_call: TRBV4-2; d_call: TRBD2; cdr3_aa: CASSQDWLAEYEQYF; cdr3_nt: TGTGCCAGCAGCCAAGATTGGCTAGCGGAGTACGAGCAGTACTTC
j_call: TRBJ1-2; clone_size: .; v_call: TRBV3-1/TRBV3-2; d_call: .; cdr3_aa: CASSQDTGYGYTF; cdr3_nt: TGTGCCAGCAGCCAAGACACGGGCTATGGCTACACCTTC
j_call: TRBJ1-2; clone_size: .; v_call: TRBV5-6; d_call: TRBD1; cdr3_aa: CASSTAGTGVDYTF; cdr3_nt: TGTGCCAGCAGCACGGCCGGGACAGGGGTAGACTACACCTTC
j_call: TRBJ2-3; clone_size: few; v_call: TRBV4-2; d_call: .; cdr3_aa: CASSHQGDRGTDTQYF; cdr3_nt: TGTGCCAGCAGCCACCAAGGCGACCGAGGGACAGATACGCAGTATTTT
j_call: TRBJ1-1; clone_size: once; v_call: TRBV10-3; d_call: .; cdr3_aa: CAISGTTDLNTEAFF; cdr3_nt: TGTGCCATCAGTGGAACGACTGATCTGAACACTGAAGCTTTCTTT
j_call: TRBJ1-1; clone_size: .; v_call: TRBV6-5; d_call: .; cdr3_aa: CASSYGLSGTEAFF; cdr3_nt: TGTGCCAGCAGTTACGGACTTAGCGGCACTGAAGCTTTCTTT
j_call: TRBJ1-5; clone_size: .; v_call: TRBV19; d_call: .; cdr3_aa: CASSPQLRQPQHF; cdr3_nt: TGTGCCAGTAGTCCGCAGCTCAGGCAGCCCCAGCATTTT
j_call: TRBJ1-6; clone_size: .; v_call: TRBV5-6; d_call: .; cdr3_aa: CASSNQAGVSPLHF; cdr3_nt: TGTGCCAGCAGCAATCAGGCCGGGGTTTCACCCCTCCACTTT
j_call: TRBJ2-1; clone_size: .; v_call: TRBV5-4; d_call: .; cdr3_aa: CASSLGGLNNEQFF; cdr3_nt: TGTGCCAGCAGCTTGGGGGGACTCAACAATGAGCAGTTCTTC
j_call: TRBJ1-2; clone_size: .; v_call: TRBV27; d_call: .; cdr3_aa: CATREVANYGYTF; cdr3_nt: TGTGCCACCAGAGAGGTAGCTAACTATGGCTACACCTTC
j_call: TRBJ2-1; clone_size: .; v_call: TRBV19; d_call: .; cdr3_aa: CASSMTSLPLYNEQFF; cdr3_nt: TGTGCCAGTAGTATGACCAGCCTCCCCCTCTACAATGAGCAGTTCTTC
j_call: TRBJ2-3; clone_size: .; v_call: TRBV28; d_call: .; cdr3_aa: CASSFAVERYVWEDTQYF; cdr3_nt: TGTGCCAGCAGTTTCGCAGTTGAAAGATACGTGTGGGAAGATACGCAGTATTTT